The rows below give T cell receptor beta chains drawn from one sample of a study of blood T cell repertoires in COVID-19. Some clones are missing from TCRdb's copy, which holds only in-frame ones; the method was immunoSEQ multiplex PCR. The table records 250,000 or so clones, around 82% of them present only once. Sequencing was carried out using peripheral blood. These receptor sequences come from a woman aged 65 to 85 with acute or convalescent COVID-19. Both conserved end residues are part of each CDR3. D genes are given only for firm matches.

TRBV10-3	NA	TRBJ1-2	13	CAISEGGSDGYTF
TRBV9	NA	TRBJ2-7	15	CASSQGLGSSYEQYF
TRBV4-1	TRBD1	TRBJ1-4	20	CASSQDGEGGVGATNEKLFF
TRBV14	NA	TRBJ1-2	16	CASRPSVGSQNYGYTF
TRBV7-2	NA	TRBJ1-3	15	CASSLQVSSGNTIYF
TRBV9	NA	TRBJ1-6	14	CASNLGQSNSPLHF
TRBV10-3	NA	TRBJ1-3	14	CAIRIDNSGNTIYF
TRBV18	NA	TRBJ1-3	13	CASSLGGGNTIYF
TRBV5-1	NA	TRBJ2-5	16	CASSGSRDKYQETQYF
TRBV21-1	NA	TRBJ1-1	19	CASSSLPPQVAGGRTEAFF
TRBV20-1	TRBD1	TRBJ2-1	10	CSAAGGEQFF
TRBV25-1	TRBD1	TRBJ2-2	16	CASSDPGQGFAGELFF
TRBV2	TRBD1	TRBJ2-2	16	CASSRGGSRRTGELFF
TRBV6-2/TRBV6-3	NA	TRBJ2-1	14	CASSYSAGSREQFF
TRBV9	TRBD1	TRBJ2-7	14	CASSPRQGPSEQYF
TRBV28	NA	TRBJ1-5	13	CASSSQASRPQHF
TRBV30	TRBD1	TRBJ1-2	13	CAWRLDRTYGYTF
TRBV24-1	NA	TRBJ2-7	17	CATSDGLMDGGFYEQYF
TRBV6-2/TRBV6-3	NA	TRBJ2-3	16	CASSYSRRGRTDTQYF
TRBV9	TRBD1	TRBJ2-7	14	CASSPRTGGYEQYF
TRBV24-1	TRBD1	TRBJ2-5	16	CATSEIGTGPKGTQYF
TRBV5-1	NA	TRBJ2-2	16	CASSLVAYANTGELFF
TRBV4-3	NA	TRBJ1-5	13	CASSQGGNQPQHF
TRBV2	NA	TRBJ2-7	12	CASKQESYEQYF
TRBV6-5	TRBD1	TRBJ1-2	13	CASSRDRGSPYTF
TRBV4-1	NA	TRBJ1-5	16	CASSQLRAASNQPQHF
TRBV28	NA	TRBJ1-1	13	CASSLLRNTEAFF
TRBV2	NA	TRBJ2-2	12	CASSAGVGELFF
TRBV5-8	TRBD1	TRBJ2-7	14	CASSRDSSIYEQYF
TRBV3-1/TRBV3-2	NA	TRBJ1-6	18	CASSQGGSRRADGSPLHF
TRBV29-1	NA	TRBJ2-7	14	CSVRPGSRSYEQYF
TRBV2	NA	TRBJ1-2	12	CASSVTVYGYTF
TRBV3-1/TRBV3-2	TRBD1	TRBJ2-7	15	CASSQGLQGAGEQYF